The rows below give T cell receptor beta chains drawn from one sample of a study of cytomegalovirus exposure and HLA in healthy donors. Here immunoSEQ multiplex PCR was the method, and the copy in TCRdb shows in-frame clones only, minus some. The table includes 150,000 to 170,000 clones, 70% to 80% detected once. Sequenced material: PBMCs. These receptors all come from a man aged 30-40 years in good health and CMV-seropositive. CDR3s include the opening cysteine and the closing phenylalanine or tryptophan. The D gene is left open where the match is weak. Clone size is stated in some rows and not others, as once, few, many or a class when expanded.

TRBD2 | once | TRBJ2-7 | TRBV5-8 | TGTGCCAGCAGCGGGGCGGGGAGGGCCTACGAGCAGTACTTC | CASSGAGRAYEQYF
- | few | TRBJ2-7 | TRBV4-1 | TGCGCCAGCAGCCAAGTGGCCCAACCGGGGAACGAGCAGTACTTC | CASSQVAQPGNEQYF
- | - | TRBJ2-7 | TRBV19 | TGTGCCAGTCGCGGGGATTCCTACGAGCAGTACTTC | CASRGDSYEQYF
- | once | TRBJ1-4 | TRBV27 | TGTGCCAGCAGTCGCGACAGAACAACTAATGAAAAACTGTTTTTT | CASSRDRTTNEKLFF
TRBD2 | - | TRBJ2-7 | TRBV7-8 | TGTGCCAGCAGCTCTAAGACTAGCGGACTCTACGAGCAGTACTTC | CASSSKTSGLYEQYF
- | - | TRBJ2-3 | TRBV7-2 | TGTGCCAGCAGCTTGAATACCGGGGGTCACACAGATACGCAGTATTTT | CASSLNTGGHTDTQYF
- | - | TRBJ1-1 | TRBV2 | TGTGCCAGCAGTGATACAGGGATGAAAACTGAAGCTTTCTTT | CASSDTGMKTEAFF
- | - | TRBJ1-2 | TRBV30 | TGTGCCTGGAGTGTACCGTGGTTAGCTAACTATGGCTACACCTTC | CAWSVPWLANYGYTF
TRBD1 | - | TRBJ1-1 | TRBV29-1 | TGCAGCGCCGCACAGGGGACGGGAGCTGAAGCTTTCTTT | CSAAQGTGAEAFF
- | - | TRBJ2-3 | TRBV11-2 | TGTGCCAGCAGCGCAGGGGCGGCTGGGTTGGCAGATACGCAGTATTTT | CASSAGAAGLADTQYF
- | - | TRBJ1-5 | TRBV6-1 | TGTGCCAGCAGTGTGGACAGCTACAATCAGCCCCAGCATTTT | CASSVDSYNQPQHF
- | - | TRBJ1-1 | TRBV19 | TGTGCCAGTAAGCCCCAAACAGGGAAGACTGAAGCTTTCTTT | CASKPQTGKTEAFF
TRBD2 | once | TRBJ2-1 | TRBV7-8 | TGTGCCAGCAGCCCAATGGGGACTAGCGGGAGGAATGAGCAGTTCTTC | CASSPMGTSGRNEQFF
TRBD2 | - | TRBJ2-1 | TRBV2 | TGTGCCATCACCTCTCGGCAGCGGGAGGGAGTGTTCTTC | CAITSRQREGVFF
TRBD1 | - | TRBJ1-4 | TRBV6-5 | TGTGCCAGCAGTCCCCGGACAGGGAGGGAAAAACTGTTTTTT | CASSPRTGREKLFF
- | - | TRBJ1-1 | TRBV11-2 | TGTGCCAGCAGCTTAGGTTGGGGGGCTGAAGCTTTCTTT | CASSLGWGAEAFF
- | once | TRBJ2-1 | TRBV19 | TGTGCCAGTAGTCTTCAGGGTTGGCATGAGCAGTTCTTC | CASSLQGWHEQFF
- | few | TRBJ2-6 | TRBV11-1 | TGTGCCAGCAGTTCCCGCTCTGGGGCCAACGTCCTGACTTTC | CASSSRSGANVLTF
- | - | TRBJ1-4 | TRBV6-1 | TGTGCCAGCAGTGATGGGGGCGCGGGTGAAAAACTGTTTTTT | CASSDGGAGEKLFF
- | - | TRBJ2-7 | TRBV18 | TGTGCCAGCTCACCACTGTCTAGCAGGGGCCACGAGCAGTACTTC | CASSPLSSRGHEQYF
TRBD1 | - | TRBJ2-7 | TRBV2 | TGTGCCAGCAGACTTGACAGGGGGGTTCCCTACGAGCAGTACTTC | CASRLDRGVPYEQYF
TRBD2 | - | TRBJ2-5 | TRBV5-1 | TGCGCCAGCAGCTTCGGGACTAGCGGACAAGAGACCCAGTACTTC | CASSFGTSGQETQYF
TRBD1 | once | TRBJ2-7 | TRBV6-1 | TGTGCCAGCAGTGGACATTCGACAGGGCTTACCTACGAGCAGTACTTC | CASSGHSTGLTYEQYF
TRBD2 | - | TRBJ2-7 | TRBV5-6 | TGTGCCAGCAGCCCGATGTGGGGGGAGGGCTACGAGCAGTACTTC | CASSPMWGEGYEQYF
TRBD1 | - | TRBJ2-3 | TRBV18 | TGTGCCAGCTCACTCCGGGACAGCCGCAGCACAGATACGCAGTATTTT | CASSLRDSRSTDTQYF
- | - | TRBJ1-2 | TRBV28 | TGTGCCAGCAGTTTAGGCCACTATGGCTACACCTTC | CASSLGHYGYTF
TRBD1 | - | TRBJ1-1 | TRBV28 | TGTGCCAGCAGCCCCCCAAGGGGGCTTGAAGCTTTCTTT | CASSPPRGLEAFF
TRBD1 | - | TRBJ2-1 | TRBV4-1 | TGCGCCAGCAGCCAAGTTCAGGGACAGAACAATGAGCAGTTCTTC | CASSQVQGQNNEQFF
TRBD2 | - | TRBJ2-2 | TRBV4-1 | TGCGCCAGCAGCCAACCTTCTACCCAGACTAGCGCTGAAGGCGGGGAGCTGTTTTTT | CASSQPSTQTSAEGGELFF